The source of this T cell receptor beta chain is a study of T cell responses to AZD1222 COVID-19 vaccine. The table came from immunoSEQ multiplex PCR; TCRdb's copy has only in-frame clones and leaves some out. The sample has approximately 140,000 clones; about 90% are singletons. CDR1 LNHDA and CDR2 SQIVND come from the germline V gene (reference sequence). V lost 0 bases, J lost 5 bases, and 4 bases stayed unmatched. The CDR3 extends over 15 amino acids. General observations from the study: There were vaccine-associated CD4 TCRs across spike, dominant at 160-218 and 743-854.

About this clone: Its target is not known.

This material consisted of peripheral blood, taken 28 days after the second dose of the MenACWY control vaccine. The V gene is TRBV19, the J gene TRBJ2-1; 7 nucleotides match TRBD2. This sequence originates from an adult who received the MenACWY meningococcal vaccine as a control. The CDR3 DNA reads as TGTGCCAGTAGTATAGATTCGGCGGGGGACAATGAGCAGTTCTTC. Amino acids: CASSIDSAGDNEQFF. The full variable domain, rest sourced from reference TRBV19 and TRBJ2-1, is DGGITQSPKYLFRKEGQNVTLSCEQNLNHDAMYWYRQDPGQGLRLIYYSQIVNDFQKGDIAEGYSVSREKKESFPLTVTSAQKNPTAFYLCASSIDSAGDNEQFFGPGTRLTVL.